These 16 T cell receptor beta chains originate from one sample sequenced in a study of T cell changes during pregnancy in multiple sclerosis. The repertoire was sequenced with immunoSEQ multiplex PCR; TCRdb's copy has only in-frame clones and lacks some. The sample yields about 61,000 clones, roughly nine tenths seen once. The sequences come from peripheral blood, collected in the first trimester of pregnancy. These receptors came from a female donor in good health, enrolled as a control in a pregnancy study.

J is TRBJ2-7 and V is TRBV6-1, with D unresolved. V lost 6 bases and J 0 bases, leaving 9 bases between the germline ends. The CDR3 contains 13 residues. Germline CDR1 reads MNHNS; CDR2 reads SASEGT. DNA for the CDR3: TGTGCCAGCAGGTGGTCTAACTCCTACGAGCAGTACTTC. It encodes CASRWSNSYEQYF.

DNA of the CDR3: TGTGCCAGTAGTATAGTTGGGGGGGGCCAGCATTTT. The encoded protein is CASSIVGGGQHF. J is TRBJ1-5 and V is TRBV19; D possibly corresponds to TRBD1 (5 bases). The CDR3 runs 12 residues. V was trimmed by 1 base and J by 12 bases, leaving 10 bases between them. Per the germline V gene, CDR1 is LNHDA and CDR2 is SQIVND (reference sequence).

As DNA, the CDR3 is TGCGCCAGCAGCCGTACGCCGTGGACAGGGGCTCATGAGACCCAGTACTTC. This translates into CASSRTPWTGAHETQYF. The genes are TRBV5-1 and TRBJ2-5; 9 positions agree with TRBD1. V gave up 4 bases and J gave up 5 bases; unmatched junction bases: 15. CDR3 length: 17 residues. Looked up from germline, CDR1 is SGHRS and CDR2 is YFSETQ.

This chain joins TRBV4-1 and TRBJ1-5; D may be TRBD1 (5 bases). Germline CDR1 MGHRA, CDR2 YSYEKL. Trimming shortened V by 3 bases and J by 2 bases, and 8 bases separated the two germline ends. This CDR3 has 14 residues. CDR3 nucleotide sequence: TGCGCCAGCAGCCACAGGGAGGGCAATCAGCCCCAGCATTTT. Its translation is CASSHREGNQPQHF.

The chain is built from TRBV5-4 and TRBJ2-7, with TRBD1 matching 11 bases. Germline V lookup: CDR1 SGHNT, CDR2 YYREEE (reference sequence). After removal of 4 bases from V and 2 bases from J, the junction contained 2 bases not matched to a gene. The CDR3 has 14 amino acids. CDR3 DNA sequence: TGTGCCAGCAGCCGGGACAGGGGGGCCTACGAGCAGTACTTC. It specifies CASSRDRGAYEQYF.

The chain is built from TRBV5-1 and TRBJ1-1; no firm D call. Germline V gives CDR1 SGHRS, CDR2 YFSETQ. The CDR3 has 17 residues. V lost 4 bases, J lost 0 bases, and 19 bases lay in between. The CDR3 is CASSPLPSYIMNTEAFF. CDR3 coding DNA: TGCGCCAGCAGCCCCCTACCATCCTATATCATGAACACTGAAGCTTTCTTT.

The CDR3 DNA is TGTGCCAGCAGTGAAGACCGGGTAAGGCCCCAGCATTTT. Translating it yields CASSEDRVRPQHF. V gene TRBV6-1 combines with J gene TRBJ1-5; D call uncertain. CDR1 is MNHNS and CDR2 is SASEGT in the germline V gene. The CDR3 sequence is 13 residues long. The V end lost 1 base, the J end lost 9 bases, and 10 bases lay between the germline ends.

In DNA form, the CDR3 reads TGCAGCGTGGGGCCTAGCGGGATGAACACCGGGGAGCTGTTTTTT. It is translated as CSVGPSGMNTGELFF. The rearrangement links TRBV29-1 to TRBJ2-2; TRBD2 matches at 9 bases. Per germline, CDR1 SQVTM and CDR2 ANQGSEA. This CDR3 comprises 15 residues. J gave up 1 base and V 6 bases, and 6 bases lay outside the gene matches.

This clone has only a few counts. The chain recombines TRBV5-4 with TRBJ2-3; 9 nucleotides align to TRBD2. This CDR3 comprises 17 residues. Germline values: CDR1 SGHNT, CDR2 YYREEE (reference sequence). With 3 bases clipped from V and 6 bases from J, the junction kept 14 bases outside the gene matches. Here the CDR3 DNA reads TGTGCCAGCAGCTCCCGGTGGGCGGGGGGGAGTTTGGATACGCAGTATTTT. Protein product: CASSSRWAGGSLDTQYF.

The genes are TRBV19 and TRBJ1-1, with D maybe TRBD1 (5 bases). Trimming cost V 3 bases and J 7 bases, with 12 bases left between them. The CDR3 is made up of 13 amino acids. Germline assignment: CDR1 LNHDA and CDR2 SQIVND (reference sequence). CDR3 residues: CASSIAGNGEAFF. Here the CDR3 DNA reads TGTGCCAGTAGTATCGCAGGGAACGGTGAAGCTTTCTTT.

This chain links TRBV6-5 with TRBJ2-3, with 7 positions matching TRBD1. The germline V gene encodes CDR1 MNHEY and CDR2 SVGAGI. The J segment lost 4 bases and the V segment lost 5 bases, leaving 9 bases of the junction unmatched. This CDR3 has 15 amino acids. The CDR3 protein is CASSRDSAVADTQYF. The CDR3, as DNA: TGTGCCAGCAGTCGGGACAGTGCTGTGGCAGATACGCAGTATTTT.

CDR3 nucleotides: TGTGCCAGCAGCTTCGGACAGGGTCCGTCACCCCTCCACTTT. Encoded protein: CASSFGQGPSPLHF. This sequence joins TRBV5-6 and TRBJ1-6, with 8 bases aligning to TRBD1. V lost 2 bases to trimming and J lost 10 bases; unmatched junction nucleotides: 5. The CDR3 covers 14 residues. Germline CDR1 SGHDT, CDR2 YYEEEE.

The chain employs TRBV5-1 and TRBJ1-1; the D is unclear. V was shortened by 0 bases and J by 4 bases, with 13 bases between the two germline ends. This CDR3 comprises 15 residues. Per germline, CDR1 SGHRS and CDR2 YFSETQ. CDR3 in amino acids: CASSLAGETGTEAFF. CDR3 DNA: TGCGCCAGCAGCTTGGCCGGGGAAACGGGCACTGAAGCTTTCTTT.

The gene calls are TRBV4-3 and TRBJ1-2; D perhaps matches TRBD1 (5 bases). V was clipped by 0 bases and J by 2 bases, with 10 bases between them. Germline loops: CDR1 LGHNA, CDR2 YSLEER. The CDR3 has 15 amino acids. In DNA, the CDR3 is TGCGCCAGCAGCCAAGATCGGGGGGGAAACTATGGCTACACCTTC. Translated, it gives CASSQDRGGNYGYTF.

The chain combines TRBV10-2 with TRBJ1-5; the D gene is possibly TRBD1 (6 bases). The V end lost 2 bases, the J end lost 7 bases, and 15 bases lay between the germline ends. Germline loops: CDR1 WSHSY, CDR2 SAAADI. CDR3 length: 15 amino acids. As DNA, the CDR3 is TGCGCCAGCAGTGAGGAGGGGGGGGGTAGGCAGCCCCAGCATTTT. This translates into CASSEEGGGRQPQHF.

The CDR3 nucleotides read TGTGCCAGCAGGTACACAGATACGCAGTATTTT. This codes for CASRYTDTQYF. The genes are TRBV27 and TRBJ2-3, with unresolved D. Germline assignment: CDR1 MNHEY and CDR2 SMNVEV (reference sequence). Trimming took 6 bases from V and 2 from J, leaving 3 bases between them. The CDR3 has 11 residues.